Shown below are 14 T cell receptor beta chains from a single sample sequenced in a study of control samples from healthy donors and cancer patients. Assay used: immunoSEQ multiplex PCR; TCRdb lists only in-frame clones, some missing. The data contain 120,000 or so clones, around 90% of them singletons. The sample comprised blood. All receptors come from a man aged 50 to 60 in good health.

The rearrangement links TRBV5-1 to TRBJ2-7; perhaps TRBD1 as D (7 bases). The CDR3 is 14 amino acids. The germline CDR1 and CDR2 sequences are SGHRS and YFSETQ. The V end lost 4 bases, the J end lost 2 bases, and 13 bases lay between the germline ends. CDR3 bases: TGCGCCAGCAGCGAGGGCGGGACAGCCTACGAGCAGTACTTC. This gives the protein CASSEGGTAYEQYF.

This CDR3 reads CASSQRLAGGPGQETQYF. The DNA of the CDR3 is TGCGCCAGCAGCCAAAGACTAGCGGGGGGGCCGGGGCAAGAGACCCAGTACTTC. The gene calls are TRBV4-3 and TRBJ2-5; 14 bases map to TRBD2. Germline trimming cut 2 bases from V and 2 bases from J; bases unmatched to any gene: 7. The CDR3 covers 18 residues. Germline lookup yields CDR1 LGHNA and CDR2 YSLEER.

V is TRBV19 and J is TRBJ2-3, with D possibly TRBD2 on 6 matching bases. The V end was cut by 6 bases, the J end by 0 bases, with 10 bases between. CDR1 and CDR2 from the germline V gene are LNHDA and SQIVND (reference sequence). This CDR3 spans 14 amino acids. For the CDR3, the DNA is TGTGCCAGTAGGGAGGGGCCTAGCACAGATACGCAGTATTTT. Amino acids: CASREGPSTDTQYF.

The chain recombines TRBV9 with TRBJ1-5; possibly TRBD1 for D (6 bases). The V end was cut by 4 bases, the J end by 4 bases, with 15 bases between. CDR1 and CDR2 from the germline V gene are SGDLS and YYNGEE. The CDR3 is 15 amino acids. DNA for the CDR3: TGTGCCAGCAGCCCTGGAGGACAGACAAATCAGCCCCAGCATTTT. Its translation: CASSPGGQTNQPQHF.

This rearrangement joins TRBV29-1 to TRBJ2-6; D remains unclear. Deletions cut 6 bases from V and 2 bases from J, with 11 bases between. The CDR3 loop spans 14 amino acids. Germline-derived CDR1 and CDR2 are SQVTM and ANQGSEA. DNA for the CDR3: TGCAGCGTACTAAGGGCGGCTGGGGCCAACGTCCTGACTTTC. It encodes CSVLRAAGANVLTF.

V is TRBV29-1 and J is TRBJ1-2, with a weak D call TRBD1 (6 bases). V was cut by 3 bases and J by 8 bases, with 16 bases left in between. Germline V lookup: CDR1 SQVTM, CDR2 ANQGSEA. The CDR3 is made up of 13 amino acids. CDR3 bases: TGCAGCGTTGAGGAGGCAGGGGATTCCGGCTACACCTTC. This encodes CSVEEAGDSGYTF. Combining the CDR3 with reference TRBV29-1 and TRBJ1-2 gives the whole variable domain SAVISQKPSRDICQRGTSLTIQCQVDSQVTMMFWYRQQPGQSLTLIATANQGSEATYESGFVIDKFPISRPNLTFSTLTVSNMSPEDSSIYLCSVEEAGDSGYTFGSGTRLTVV.

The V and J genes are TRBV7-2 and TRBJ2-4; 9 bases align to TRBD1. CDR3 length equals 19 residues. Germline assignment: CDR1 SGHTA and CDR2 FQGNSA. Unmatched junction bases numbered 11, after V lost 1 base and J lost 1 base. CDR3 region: CASSLDPGQGNSAKNIQYF. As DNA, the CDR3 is TGTGCCAGCAGCTTAGACCCGGGACAGGGTAATTCGGCCAAAAACATTCAGTACTTC. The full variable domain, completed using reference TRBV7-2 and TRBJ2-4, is GAGVSQSPSNKVTEKGKDVELRCDPISGHTALYWYRQSLGQGLEFLIYFQGNSAPDKSGLPSDRFSAERTGGSVSTLTIQRTQQEDSAVYLCASSLDPGQGNSAKNIQYFGAGTRLSVL.

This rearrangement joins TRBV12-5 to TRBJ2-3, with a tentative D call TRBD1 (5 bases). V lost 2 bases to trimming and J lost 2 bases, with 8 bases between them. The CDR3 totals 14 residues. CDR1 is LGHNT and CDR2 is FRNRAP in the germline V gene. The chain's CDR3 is CASGLSGNTDTQYF. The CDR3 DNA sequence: TGTGCTAGTGGTTTGTCAGGGAACACAGATACGCAGTATTTT.

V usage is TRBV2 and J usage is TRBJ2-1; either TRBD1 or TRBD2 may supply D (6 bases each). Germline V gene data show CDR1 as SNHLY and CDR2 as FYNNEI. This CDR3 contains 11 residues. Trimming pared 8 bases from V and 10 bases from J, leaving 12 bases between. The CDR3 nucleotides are TGTGCCAGCCCTGGAGGGGGGGAGCAGTTCTTC. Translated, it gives CASPGGGEQFF. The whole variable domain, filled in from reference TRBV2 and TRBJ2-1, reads EPEVTQTPSHQVTQMGQEVILRCVPISNHLYFYWYRQILGQKVEFLVSFYNNEISEKSEIFDDQFSVERPDGSNFTLKIRSTKLEDSAMYFCASPGGGEQFFGPGTRLTVL.

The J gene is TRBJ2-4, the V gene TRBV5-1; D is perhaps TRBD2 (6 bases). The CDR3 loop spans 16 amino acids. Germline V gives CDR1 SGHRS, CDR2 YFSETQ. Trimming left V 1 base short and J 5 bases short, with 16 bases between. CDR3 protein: CASSLNFGGTENIQYF. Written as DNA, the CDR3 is TGCGCCAGCAGCTTGAATTTCGGCGGGACCGAAAACATTCAGTACTTC.

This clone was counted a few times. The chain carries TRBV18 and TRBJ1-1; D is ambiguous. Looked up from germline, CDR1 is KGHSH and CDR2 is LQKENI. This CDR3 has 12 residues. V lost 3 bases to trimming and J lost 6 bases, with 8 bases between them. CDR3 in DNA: TGTGCCAGCTCACCGTCCCGAGCTGAAGCTTTCTTT. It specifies CASSPSRAEAFF.

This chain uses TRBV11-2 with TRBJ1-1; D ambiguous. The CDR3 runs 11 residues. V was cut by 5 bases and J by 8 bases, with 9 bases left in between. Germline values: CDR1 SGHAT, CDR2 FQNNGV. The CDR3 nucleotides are TGTGCCAGCAGCGTCACCCTAGAAGCTTTCTTT. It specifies CASSVTLEAFF.

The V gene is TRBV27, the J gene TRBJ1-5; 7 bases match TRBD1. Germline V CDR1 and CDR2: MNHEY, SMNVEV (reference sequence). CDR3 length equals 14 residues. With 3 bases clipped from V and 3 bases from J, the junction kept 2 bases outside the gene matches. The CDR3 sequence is CASSFRGTNQPQHF. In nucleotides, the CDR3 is TGTGCCAGCAGTTTCAGGGGGACCAATCAGCCCCAGCATTTT.

This CDR3 reads CASSPGAPYEQYF. The CDR3 bases are TGTGCCAGTAGCCCCGGGGCTCCCTACGAGCAGTACTTC. The chain combines TRBV19 with TRBJ2-7; D tentatively reads TRBD1 or TRBD2 (5 bases each). Trimming took 6 bases from V and 2 from J, leaving 11 bases between them. Germline CDR1 and CDR2: LNHDA and SQIVND (reference sequence). The CDR3 totals 13 residues. The variable domain in full, completed from reference TRBV19 and TRBJ2-7, reads DGGITQSPKYLFRKEGQNVTLSCEQNLNHDAMYWYRQDPGQGLRLIYYSQIVNDFQKGDIAEGYSVSREKKESFPLTVTSAQKNPTAFYLCASSPGAPYEQYFGPGTRLTVT.